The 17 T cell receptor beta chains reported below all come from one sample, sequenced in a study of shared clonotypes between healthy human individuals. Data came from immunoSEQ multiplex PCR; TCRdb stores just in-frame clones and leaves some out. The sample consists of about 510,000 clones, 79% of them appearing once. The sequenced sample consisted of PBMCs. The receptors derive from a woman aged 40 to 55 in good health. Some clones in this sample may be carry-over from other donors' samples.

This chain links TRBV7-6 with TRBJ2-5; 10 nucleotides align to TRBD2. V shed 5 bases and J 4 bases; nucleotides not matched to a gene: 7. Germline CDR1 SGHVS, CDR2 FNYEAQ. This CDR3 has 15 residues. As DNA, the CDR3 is TGTGCCAGCAGCCTCTCGTCTAGCGGGAGAGAGACCCAGTACTTC. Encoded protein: CASSLSSSGRETQYF.

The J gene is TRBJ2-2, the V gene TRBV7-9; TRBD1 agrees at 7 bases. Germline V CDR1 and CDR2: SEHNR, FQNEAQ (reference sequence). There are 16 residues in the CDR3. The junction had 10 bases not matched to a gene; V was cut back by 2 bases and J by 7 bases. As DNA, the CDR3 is TGTGCCAGCAGCTTATCCGGGACAGTAAAGCACGGGGAGCTGTTTTTT. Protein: CASSLSGTVKHGELFF.

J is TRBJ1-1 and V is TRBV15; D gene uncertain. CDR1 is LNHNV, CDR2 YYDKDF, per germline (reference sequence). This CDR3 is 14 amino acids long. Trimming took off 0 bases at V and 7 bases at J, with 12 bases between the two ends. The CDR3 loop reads CATSREYLGDEAFF. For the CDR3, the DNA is TGTGCCACCAGCAGAGAGTATTTAGGAGATGAAGCTTTCTTT. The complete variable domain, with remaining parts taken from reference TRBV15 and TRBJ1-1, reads DAMVIQNPRYQVTQFGKPVTLSCSQTLNHNVMYWYQQKSSQAPKLLFHYYDKDFNNEADTPDNFQSRRPNTSFCFLDIRSPGLGDTAMYLCATSREYLGDEAFFGQGTRLTVV.

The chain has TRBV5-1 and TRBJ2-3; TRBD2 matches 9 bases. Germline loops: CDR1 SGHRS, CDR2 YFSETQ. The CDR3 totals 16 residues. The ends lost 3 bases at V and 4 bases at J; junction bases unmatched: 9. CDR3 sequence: CASSSTAGGDADTQYF. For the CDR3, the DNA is TGCGCCAGCAGCTCCACCGCGGGGGGGGATGCAGATACGCAGTATTTT.

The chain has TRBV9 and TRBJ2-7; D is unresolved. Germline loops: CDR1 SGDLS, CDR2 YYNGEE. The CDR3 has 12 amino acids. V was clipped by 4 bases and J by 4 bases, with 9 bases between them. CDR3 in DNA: TGTGCCAGCAGCCCCGGAGCATACGAGCAGTACTTC. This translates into CASSPGAYEQYF.

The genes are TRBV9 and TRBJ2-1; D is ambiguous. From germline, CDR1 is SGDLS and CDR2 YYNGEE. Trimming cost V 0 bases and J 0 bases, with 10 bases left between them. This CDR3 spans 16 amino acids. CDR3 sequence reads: CASSVDVQSSYNEQFF. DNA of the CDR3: TGTGCCAGCAGCGTAGATGTACAGAGCTCCTACAATGAGCAGTTCTTC.

The CDR3 nucleotides read TGTGCCAGCAGCTTATCAGGGGAGGCCTACGAGCAGTACTTC. Translated, it gives CASSLSGEAYEQYF. The chain is built from TRBV7-6 and TRBJ2-7; D possibly uses TRBD1 or TRBD2 (6 bases each). This CDR3 has 14 residues. V was cut by 2 bases and J by 2 bases, with 10 bases left in between. The germline V gene encodes CDR1 SGHVS and CDR2 FNYEAQ. The full variable domain, rest sourced from reference TRBV7-6 and TRBJ2-7, is GAGVSQSPRYKVTKRGQDVALRCDPISGHVSLYWYRQALGQGPEFLTYFNYEAQQDKSGLPNDRFSAERPEGSISTLTIQRTEQRDSAMYRCASSLSGEAYEQYFGPGTRLTVT.

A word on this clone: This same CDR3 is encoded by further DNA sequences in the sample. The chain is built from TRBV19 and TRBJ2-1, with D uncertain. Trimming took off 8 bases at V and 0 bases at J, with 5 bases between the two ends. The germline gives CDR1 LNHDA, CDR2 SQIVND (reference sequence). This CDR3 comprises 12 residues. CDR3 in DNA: TGTGCCAGTTCTAACTCCTACAATGAGCAGTTCTTC. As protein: CASSNSYNEQFF.

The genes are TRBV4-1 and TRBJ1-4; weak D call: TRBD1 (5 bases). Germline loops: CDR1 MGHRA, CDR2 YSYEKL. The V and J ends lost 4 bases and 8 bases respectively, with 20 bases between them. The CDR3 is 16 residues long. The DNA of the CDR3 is TGCGCCAGCAGCCGAGGGGCCCAGGGAGGCAGGGAAAAACTGTTTTTT. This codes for CASSRGAQGGREKLFF.

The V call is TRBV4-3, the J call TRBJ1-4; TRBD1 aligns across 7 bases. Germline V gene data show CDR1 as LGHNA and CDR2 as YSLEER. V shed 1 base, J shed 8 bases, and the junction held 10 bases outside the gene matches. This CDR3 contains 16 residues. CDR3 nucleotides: TGCGCCAGCAGCCAAGTCCAGACAGGGCGGGGAGAAAAACTGTTTTTT. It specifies CASSQVQTGRGEKLFF.

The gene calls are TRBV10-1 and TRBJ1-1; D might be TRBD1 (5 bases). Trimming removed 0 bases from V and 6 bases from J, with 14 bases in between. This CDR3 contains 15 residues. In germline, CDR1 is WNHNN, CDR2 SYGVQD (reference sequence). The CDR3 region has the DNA TGCGCCAGCAGTGAGTCAGGGGCCTCTCGGGCTGAAGCTTTCTTT. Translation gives CASSESGASRAEAFF.

The CDR3 DNA reads TGTGCCAGCAGTGTGGAGGGACCCAACTACGAGCAGTACTTC. Protein: CASSVEGPNYEQYF. The gene calls are TRBV2 and TRBJ2-7; TRBD2 might be the D (6 bases). Trimming took off 4 bases at V and 3 bases at J, with 13 bases between the two ends. In germline, CDR1 is SNHLY, CDR2 FYNNEI. The CDR3 totals 14 residues.

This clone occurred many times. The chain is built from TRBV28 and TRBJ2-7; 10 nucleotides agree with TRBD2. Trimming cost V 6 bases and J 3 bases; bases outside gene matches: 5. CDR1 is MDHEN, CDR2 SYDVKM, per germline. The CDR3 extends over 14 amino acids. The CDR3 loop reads CASRRLAGGYEQYF. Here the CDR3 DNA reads TGTGCCAGCAGGCGACTAGCGGGCGGCTACGAGCAGTACTTC.

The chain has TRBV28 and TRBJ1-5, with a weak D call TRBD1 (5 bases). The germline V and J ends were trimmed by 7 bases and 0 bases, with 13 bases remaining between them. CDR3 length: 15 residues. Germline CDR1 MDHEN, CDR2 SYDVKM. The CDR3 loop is CASNLGGGSNQPQHF. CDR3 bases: TGTGCCAGCAACCTTGGGGGGGGTAGCAATCAGCCCCAGCATTTT.

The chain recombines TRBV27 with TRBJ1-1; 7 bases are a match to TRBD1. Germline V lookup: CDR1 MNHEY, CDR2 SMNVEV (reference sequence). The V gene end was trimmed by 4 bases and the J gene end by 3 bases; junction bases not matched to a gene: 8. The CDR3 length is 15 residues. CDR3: CASSSIRGKDTEAFF. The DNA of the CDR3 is TGTGCCAGCAGTTCCATCAGGGGGAAAGACACTGAAGCTTTCTTT.

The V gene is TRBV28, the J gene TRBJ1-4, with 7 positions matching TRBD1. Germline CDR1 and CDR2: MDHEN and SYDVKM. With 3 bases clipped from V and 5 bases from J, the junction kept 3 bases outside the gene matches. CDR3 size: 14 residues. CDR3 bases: TGTGCCAGCAGTTTTAGGGGACAGAATGAAAAACTGTTTTTT. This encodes CASSFRGQNEKLFF. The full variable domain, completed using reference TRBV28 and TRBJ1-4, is DVKVTQSSRYLVKRTGEKVFLECVQDMDHENMFWYRQDPGLGLRLIYFSYDVKMKEKGDIPEGYSVSREKKERFSLILESASTNQTSMYLCASSFRGQNEKLFFGSGTQLSVL.

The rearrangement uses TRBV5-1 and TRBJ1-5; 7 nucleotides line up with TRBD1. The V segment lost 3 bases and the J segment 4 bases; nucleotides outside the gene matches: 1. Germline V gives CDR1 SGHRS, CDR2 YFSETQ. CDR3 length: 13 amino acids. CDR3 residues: CASSWTGNQPQHF. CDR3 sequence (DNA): TGCGCCAGCAGCTGGACAGGAAATCAGCCCCAGCATTTT.